These T cell receptor beta chains were read from a single sample in a study of blood T cell repertoires in COVID-19. The assay was immunoSEQ multiplex PCR, and TCRdb's table has in-frame clones only and misses some. In the table there are some 200,000 clones, around 80% of which are singletons. Specimen: peripheral blood. All receptors come from a young man with active or convalescent COVID-19. Both conserved end residues are part of each CDR3. The order of the fields is clone size, D gene, J gene, V gene, CDR3 DNA, CDR3 protein. The D gene is left open where the match is weak. Expanded clones get a size class; other rows say once, few or many, or leave the size out.

clone_size: -
d_call: TRBD1
j_call: TRBJ1-4
v_call: TRBV28
cdr3_nt: TGTGCCAGCCACAGGGGTAATGAAAAACTGTTTTTT
cdr3_aa: CASHRGNEKLFF

clone_size: once
d_call: TRBD1
j_call: TRBJ2-3
v_call: TRBV5-5
cdr3_nt: TGTGCCAGCAGCTTGAACGACAGGGCGACCCCGTATTTT
cdr3_aa: CASSLNDRATPYF

clone_size: -
d_call: -
j_call: TRBJ2-1
v_call: TRBV13
cdr3_nt: TGTGCCAGCAGCGCCATCGGCCAGGGGAACCAGGATGAGCAGTTCTTC
cdr3_aa: CASSAIGQGNQDEQFF

clone_size: -
d_call: -
j_call: TRBJ1-1
v_call: TRBV29-1
cdr3_nt: TGCAGCGTTGATGGGGAGAGGATGAACACTGAAGCTTTCTTT
cdr3_aa: CSVDGERMNTEAFF

clone_size: -
d_call: TRBD1
j_call: TRBJ1-2
v_call: TRBV13
cdr3_nt: TGTGCCAGCAGCACCGGGACAGGGGCTGGCTACACCTTC
cdr3_aa: CASSTGTGAGYTF

clone_size: -
d_call: TRBD2
j_call: TRBJ2-3
v_call: TRBV2
cdr3_nt: TGTGCCAGCAGTGACGGGACTAGCGGGGCTAGCACAGATACGCAGTATTTT
cdr3_aa: CASSDGTSGASTDTQYF

clone_size: -
d_call: -
j_call: TRBJ1-2
v_call: TRBV6-1
cdr3_nt: TGTGCCAGCAGTGAAATGTCAGGGAACGGAAACTATGGCTACACCTTC
cdr3_aa: CASSEMSGNGNYGYTF

clone_size: -
d_call: TRBD1
j_call: TRBJ2-7
v_call: TRBV10-2
cdr3_nt: TGCGCCAGCAGTGGGGGTAGGGACAGAACCTACGAGCAGTACTTC
cdr3_aa: CASSGGRDRTYEQYF

clone_size: -
d_call: TRBD2
j_call: TRBJ2-1
v_call: TRBV5-6
cdr3_nt: TGTGCCAGCAGCAGCGGGCGGGTAGCGGGAGGTCCGGATGAGCAGTTCTTC
cdr3_aa: CASSSGRVAGGPDEQFF

clone_size: -
d_call: TRBD1
j_call: TRBJ1-2
v_call: TRBV6-2/TRBV6-3
cdr3_nt: TGTGCCAGCAGTTACTCCGGGACAGGGTCGGTCTATGGCTACACCTTC
cdr3_aa: CASSYSGTGSVYGYTF

clone_size: -
d_call: -
j_call: TRBJ1-6
v_call: TRBV5-1
cdr3_nt: TGCGCCAGCAGCTTCAGTGAATATAATTCACCCCTCCACTTT
cdr3_aa: CASSFSEYNSPLHF